This TCR beta chain was retrieved from a study of blood T cell repertoires in COVID-19. The CDR3 contains 16 residues. J was trimmed by 2 bases and V by 2 bases; bases with no gene match: 5. CDR1 and CDR2 from the germline V gene are ENHRY and SYGVKD. Sequencing was performed with immunoSEQ multiplex PCR; in TCRdb, only in-frame clones are kept and a portion is missing. The sample contains approximately 170,000 clones, under 90% of which appear only once. Sequenced: PBMCs or T cells enriched from blood (not recorded which). This sequence originates from a man aged 50 to 60 who had recovered from COVID-19. This chain connects TRBV10-3 to TRBJ2-3; 9 nucleotides agree with TRBD2. The CDR3, as DNA: TGTGCCATCAGTGAGGCTAGCGGGGACCTCACAGATACGCAGTATTTT. Its translation: CAISEASGDLTDTQYF.